The sequence of this TCR beta chain was determined in a study of technical replicates of blood from several donors. This clone was counted once. Losses at the gene ends were 3 bases for V and 10 bases for J; bases not matched to a gene: 12. This CDR3 is 15 amino acids long. Germline lookup yields CDR1 MGHRA and CDR2 YSYEKL. Generated by immunoSEQ multiplex PCR, the TCRdb table keeps only in-frame clones and is missing some. This table holds some 99,000 clones, 95% found once. The sequence derives from a human donor in good health. The chain has TRBV4-1 and TRBJ1-1, with 9 bases fitting TRBD1. The specimen sequenced was T cells isolated from PBMCs. In DNA, the CDR3 is TGCGCCAGCAGCCACACTGCGGGACAGGGCGGATTAGCTTTCTTT. This codes for CASSHTAGQGGLAFF.